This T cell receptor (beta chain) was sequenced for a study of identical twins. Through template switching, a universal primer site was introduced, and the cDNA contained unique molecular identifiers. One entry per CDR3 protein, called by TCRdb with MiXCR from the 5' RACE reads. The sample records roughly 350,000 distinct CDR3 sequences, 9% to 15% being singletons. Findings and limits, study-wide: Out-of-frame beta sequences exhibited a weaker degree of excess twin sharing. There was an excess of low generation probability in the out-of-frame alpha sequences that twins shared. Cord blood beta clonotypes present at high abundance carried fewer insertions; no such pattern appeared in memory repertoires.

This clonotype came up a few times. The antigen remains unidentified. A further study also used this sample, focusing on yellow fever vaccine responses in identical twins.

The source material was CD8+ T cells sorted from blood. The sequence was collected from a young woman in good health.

CDR3: CASSFRSYTGELFF. The CDR3 bases are TGTGCCAGCAGTTTTAGAAGTTACACCGGGGAGCTGTTTTTT. The V gene is TRBV28, the J gene TRBJ2-2; D call uncertain. Trimming removed 3 bases at V and 3 bases at J, with 8 bases between. This CDR3 is built from 14 residues. The V gene's germline CDR1 is MDHEN and CDR2 SYDVKM.